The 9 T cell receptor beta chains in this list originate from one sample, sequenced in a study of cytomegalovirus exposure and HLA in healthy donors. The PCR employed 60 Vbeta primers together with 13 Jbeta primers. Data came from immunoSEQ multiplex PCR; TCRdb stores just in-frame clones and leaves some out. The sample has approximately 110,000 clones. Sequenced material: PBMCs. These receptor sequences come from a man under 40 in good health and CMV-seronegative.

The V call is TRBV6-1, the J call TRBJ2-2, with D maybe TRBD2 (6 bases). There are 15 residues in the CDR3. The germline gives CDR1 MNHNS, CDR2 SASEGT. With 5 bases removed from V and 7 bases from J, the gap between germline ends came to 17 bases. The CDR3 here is CASSLGGVYSGELFF. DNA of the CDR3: TGTGCCAGCAGTCTTGGAGGGGTTTATAGCGGGGAGCTGTTTTTT.

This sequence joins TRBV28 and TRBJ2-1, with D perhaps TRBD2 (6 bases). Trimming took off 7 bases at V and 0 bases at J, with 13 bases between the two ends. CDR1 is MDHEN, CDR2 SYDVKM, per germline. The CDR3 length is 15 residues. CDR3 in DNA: TGTGCCAGCACGGAGGGCGAGATCTCCTACAATGAGCAGTTCTTC. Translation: CASTEGEISYNEQFF.

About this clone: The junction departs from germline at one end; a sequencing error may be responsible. As DNA, the CDR3 is TGTGCCTGGAGTGTACTTGGAAACACTAAAGCTTTCTTT. It codes for CAWSVLGNTKAFF. The chain is built from TRBV30 and TRBJ1-1; D unclear. Germline CDR1 is GTSNPN and CDR2 is SVGIG (reference sequence). The CDR3 has 13 residues.

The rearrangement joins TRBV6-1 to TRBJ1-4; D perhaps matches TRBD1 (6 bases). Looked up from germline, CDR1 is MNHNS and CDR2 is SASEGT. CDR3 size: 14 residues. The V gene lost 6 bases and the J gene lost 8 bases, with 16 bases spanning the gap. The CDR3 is CASRRTAGGEKLFF. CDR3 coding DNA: TGTGCCAGCAGAAGGACAGCCGGGGGGGAAAAACTGTTTTTT.

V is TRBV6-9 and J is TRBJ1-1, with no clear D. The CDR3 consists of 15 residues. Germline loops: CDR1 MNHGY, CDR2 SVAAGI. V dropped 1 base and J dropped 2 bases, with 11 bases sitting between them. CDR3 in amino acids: CASSYFERYNTEAFF. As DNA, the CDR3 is TGTGCCAGCAGTTATTTCGAACGGTATAACACTGAAGCTTTCTTT.

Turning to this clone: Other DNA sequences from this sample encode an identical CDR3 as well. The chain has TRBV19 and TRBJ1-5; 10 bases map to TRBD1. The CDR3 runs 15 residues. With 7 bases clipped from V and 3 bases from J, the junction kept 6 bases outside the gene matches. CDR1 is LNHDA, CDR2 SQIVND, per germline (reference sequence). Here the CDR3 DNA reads TGTGCCAGTAAAGACAGGGGGCGATCCAATCAGCCCCAGCATTTT. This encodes CASKDRGRSNQPQHF.

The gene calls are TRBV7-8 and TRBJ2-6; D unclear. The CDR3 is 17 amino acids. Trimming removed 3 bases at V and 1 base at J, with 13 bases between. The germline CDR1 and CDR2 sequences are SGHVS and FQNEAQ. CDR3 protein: CASSFMVHISGANVLTF. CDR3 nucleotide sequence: TGTGCCAGCAGCTTCATGGTTCACATATCTGGGGCCAACGTCCTGACTTTC.

The CDR3, as DNA: TGTGCCAGCAGCTTGGAGCGGAGCCCCACGCAGTATTTT. Its translation is CASSLERSPTQYF. The chain is built from TRBV7-2 and TRBJ2-3; a possible D gene is TRBD2 (5 bases). This CDR3 comprises 13 residues. Looked up from germline, CDR1 is SGHTA and CDR2 is FQGNSA. V gave up 3 bases and J gave up 9 bases, with 13 bases separating them.

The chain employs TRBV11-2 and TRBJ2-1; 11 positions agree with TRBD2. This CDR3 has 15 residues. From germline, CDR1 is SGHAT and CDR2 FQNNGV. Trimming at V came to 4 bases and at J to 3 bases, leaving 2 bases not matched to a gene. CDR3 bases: TGTGCCAGCAGCTCCCTAGCGGGAGGCTACAATGAGCAGTTCTTC. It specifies CASSSLAGGYNEQFF. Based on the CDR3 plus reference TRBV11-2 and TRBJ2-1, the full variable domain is EAGVAQSPRYKIIEKRQSVAFWCNPISGHATLYWYQQILGQGPKLLIQFQNNGVVDDSQLPKDRFSAERLKGVDSTLKIQPAKLEDSAVYLCASSSLAGGYNEQFFGPGTRLTVL.